This entry is about one T cell receptor beta chain. These data come from a study of T cell responses to AZD1222 COVID-19 vaccine. Some clones are missing from TCRdb's copy, which holds only in-frame ones; the method was immunoSEQ multiplex PCR. The table includes 150,000 to 200,000 clones, 94% detected once. V was shortened by 7 bases and J by 7 bases, with 14 bases between the two germline ends. This CDR3 has 13 amino acids. Germline CDR1 SNHLY, CDR2 FYNNEI. Specimen: peripheral blood, collected on day 0 of AZD1222 vaccination. This chain connects TRBV2 to TRBJ1-5; tentatively, D is TRBD1 (5 bases). The sequence was collected from an adult in good health. The CDR3 DNA sequence: TGTGCCAGCACTGCAGGGACCAACCAGCCCCAGCATTTT. Encoded protein: CASTAGTNQPQHF.